These 5 T cell receptor beta chains were sequenced from one sample in a study of CXCR3-negative and CXCR3-positive naive CD8 T cells. These receptors have no identified antigens. Each TRB cDNA library was prepared by 5' RACE (with UMI labels). From the 5' RACE reads, TCRdb lists one entry per CDR3 protein and no DNA. This sample lists about 51,000 distinct CDR3 sequences; its ten largest clones have around 0.51%. Study results and caveats: Greater hydrophobicity was found in TRB CDR3s of CXCR3-positive naive cells than of CXCR3-negative naive cells.

Specimen: naive CXCR3+ CD8+ T cells from blood. The subset here: CD45RO-CCR7+CD27+CD95- naive CD8+ T cells expressing CXCR3 (TNR3+). These receptors were collected from a human donor in good health. Some clones in this sample may be carry-over from other donors' samples.

The V gene is TRBV6-6, the J gene TRBJ2-3. The CDR3 contains 14 residues. The germline CDR1 and CDR2 sequences are MNHNY and SVGAGI (reference sequence). The CDR3 reads CASSYLASTDTQYF.

This rearrangement joins TRBV4-1 to TRBJ2-5; TCRdb names TRBD1, which stays unverified in the absence of DNA. The CDR3 has 14 residues. From germline, CDR1 is MGHRA and CDR2 YSYEKL. CDR3 amino acids: CASSQAGAEETQYF.

The chain couples TRBV5-4 to TRBJ2-7. Germline CDR1 SGHNT, CDR2 YYREEE (reference sequence). There are 14 residues in the CDR3. CDR3 loop: CASSLAGTPYEQYF.

V and J are TRBV6-5 and TRBJ2-1; checking the TCRdb D call of TRBD2 is not possible without DNA. In germline, CDR1 is MNHEY, CDR2 SVGAGI. The CDR3 is 16 amino acids. CDR3 in amino acids: CASSIAGGPEYNEQFF.

This rearrangement joins TRBV12-3 or TRBV12-4 to TRBJ1-1; lacking DNA, the TRBD1 call made by TCRdb goes unchecked. This CDR3 has 15 residues. The CDR3 reads CASSLRGDGNTEAFF.